This T cell receptor (beta chain) was sequenced in a study of cytomegalovirus exposure and HLA in healthy donors. Findings and caveats of the study: Roughly even sequencing depth across donors was the assumption behind the presence/absence analyses. It was only CMV serostatus that was available as immune exposure information. Owing to their indistinguishability, certain V segments, notably TRBV6-2 and TRBV6-3, were excluded.

The primer mix had 60 Vbeta and 13 Jbeta primers. Method: immunoSEQ multiplex PCR; TCRdb's copy keeps in-frame clones and lacks some. Of approximately 220,000 clones detected, 60% to 80% appear once; the ten largest clones hold 1.5% to 2%. Note on this clone: The antigen remains undetermined.

Germline-derived CDR1 and CDR2 are MRHNA and SNTAGT. This CDR3 has 15 residues. V was pared by 6 bases and J by 3 bases, with 5 bases of the junction left unmatched. The sequenced sample was PBMCs. V gene TRBV6-4 combines with J gene TRBJ2-1, with TRBD1 identical over 10 bases. The TCR sequence derives from a woman under 40 in good health and CMV-seronegative. The DNA of the CDR3 is TGTGCCAGCAGCCCCGGGACAGGGGACTACAATGAGCAGTTCTTC. Its protein product is CASSPGTGDYNEQFF.